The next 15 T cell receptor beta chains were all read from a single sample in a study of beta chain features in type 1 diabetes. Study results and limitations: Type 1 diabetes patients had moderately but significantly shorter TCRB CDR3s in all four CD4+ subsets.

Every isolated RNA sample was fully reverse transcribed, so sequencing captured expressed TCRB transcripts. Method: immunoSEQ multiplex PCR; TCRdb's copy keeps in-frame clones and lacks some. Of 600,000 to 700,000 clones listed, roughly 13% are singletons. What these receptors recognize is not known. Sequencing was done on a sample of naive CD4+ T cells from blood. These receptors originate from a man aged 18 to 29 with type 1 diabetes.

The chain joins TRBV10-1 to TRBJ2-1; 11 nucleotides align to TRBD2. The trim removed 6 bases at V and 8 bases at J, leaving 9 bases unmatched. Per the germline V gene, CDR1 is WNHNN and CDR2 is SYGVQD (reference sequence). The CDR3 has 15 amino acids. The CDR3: CASSETSGGRDEQFF. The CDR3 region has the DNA TGCGCCAGCAGCGAAACTAGCGGGGGTAGGGATGAGCAGTTCTTC.

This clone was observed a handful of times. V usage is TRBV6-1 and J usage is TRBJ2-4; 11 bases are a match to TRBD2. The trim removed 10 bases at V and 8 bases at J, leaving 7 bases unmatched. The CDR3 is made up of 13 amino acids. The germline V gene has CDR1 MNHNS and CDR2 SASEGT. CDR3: CAISGGAADIQYF. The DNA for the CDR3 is TGTGCCATTAGCGGGGGGGCGGCGGACATTCAGTACTTC.

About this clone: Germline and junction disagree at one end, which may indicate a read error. The CDR3 region has the DNA TGCGCCAGCAGCCCGGGGACGAGTCTGGTTTTT. Protein: CASSPGTSLVF. The J gene is TRBJ1-1, the V gene TRBV4-1; D is perhaps TRBD1 (5 bases). There are 11 residues in the CDR3. Germline V gene lookup returns CDR1 MGHRA and CDR2 YSYEKL.

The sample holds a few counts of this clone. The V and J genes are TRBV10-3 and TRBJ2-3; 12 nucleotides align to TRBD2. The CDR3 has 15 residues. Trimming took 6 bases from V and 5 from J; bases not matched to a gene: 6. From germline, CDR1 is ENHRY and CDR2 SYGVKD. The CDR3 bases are TGTGCCATCAGCCTACCGGGACTAGCGGGAGATACGCAGTATTTT. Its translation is CAISLPGLAGDTQYF.

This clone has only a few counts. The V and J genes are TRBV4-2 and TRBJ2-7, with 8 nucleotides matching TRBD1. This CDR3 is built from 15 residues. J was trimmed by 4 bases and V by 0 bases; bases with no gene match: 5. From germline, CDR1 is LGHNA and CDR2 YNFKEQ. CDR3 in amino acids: CASSQDPGQEYEQYF. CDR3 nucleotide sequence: TGTGCCAGCAGCCAAGACCCGGGACAGGAGTACGAGCAGTACTTC.

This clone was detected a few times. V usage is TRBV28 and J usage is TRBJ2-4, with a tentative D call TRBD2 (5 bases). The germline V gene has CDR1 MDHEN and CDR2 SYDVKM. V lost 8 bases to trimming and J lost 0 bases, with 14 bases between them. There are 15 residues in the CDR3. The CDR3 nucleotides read TGTGCCAGCTCGGGGAGAGAACTAGCCAAAAACATTCAGTACTTC. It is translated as CASSGRELAKNIQYF.

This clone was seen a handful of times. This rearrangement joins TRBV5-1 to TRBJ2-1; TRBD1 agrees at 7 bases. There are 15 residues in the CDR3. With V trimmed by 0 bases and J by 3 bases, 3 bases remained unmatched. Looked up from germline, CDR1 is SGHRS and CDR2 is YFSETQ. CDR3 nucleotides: TGCGCCAGCAGCTTGGGTACAGGGGTCTACAATGAGCAGTTCTTC. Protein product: CASSLGTGVYNEQFF.

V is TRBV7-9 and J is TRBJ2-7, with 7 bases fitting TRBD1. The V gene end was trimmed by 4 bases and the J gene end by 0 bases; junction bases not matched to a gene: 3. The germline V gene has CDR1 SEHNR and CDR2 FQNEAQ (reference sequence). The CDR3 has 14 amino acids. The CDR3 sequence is CASSWWDSSYEQYF. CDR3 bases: TGTGCCAGCAGCTGGTGGGACAGCTCCTACGAGCAGTACTTC.

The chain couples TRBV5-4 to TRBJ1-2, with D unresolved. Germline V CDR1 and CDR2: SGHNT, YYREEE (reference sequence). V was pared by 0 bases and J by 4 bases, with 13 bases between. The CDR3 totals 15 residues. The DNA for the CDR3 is TGTGCCAGCAGCTTGGGACGAGACCTACTCTATGGCTACACCTTC. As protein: CASSLGRDLLYGYTF.

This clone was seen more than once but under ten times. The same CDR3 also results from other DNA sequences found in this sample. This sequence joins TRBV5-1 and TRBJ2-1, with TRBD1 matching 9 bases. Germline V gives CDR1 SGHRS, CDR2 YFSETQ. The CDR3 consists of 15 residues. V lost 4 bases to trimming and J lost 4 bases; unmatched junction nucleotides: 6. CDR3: CASSPDGQGYNEQFF. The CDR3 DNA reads TGCGCCAGCAGCCCCGACGGACAGGGGTACAATGAGCAGTTCTTC.

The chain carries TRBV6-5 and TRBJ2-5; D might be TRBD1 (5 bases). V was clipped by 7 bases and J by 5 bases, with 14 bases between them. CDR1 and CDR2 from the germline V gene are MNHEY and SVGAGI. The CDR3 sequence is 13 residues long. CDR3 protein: CASTSGRVETQYF. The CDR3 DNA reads TGTGCCAGCACCTCGGGCAGGGTTGAGACCCAGTACTTC.

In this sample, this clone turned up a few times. CDR3 sequence: CASSSRATDTQYF. The CDR3 DNA reads TGTGCCAGCAGCTCCCGGGCCACAGATACGCAGTATTTT. V and J are TRBV7-6 and TRBJ2-3; D gene ambiguous. The CDR3 is 13 residues long. Germline CDR1 and CDR2: SGHVS and FNYEAQ. Trimming pared 4 bases from V and 2 bases from J, leaving 7 bases between.

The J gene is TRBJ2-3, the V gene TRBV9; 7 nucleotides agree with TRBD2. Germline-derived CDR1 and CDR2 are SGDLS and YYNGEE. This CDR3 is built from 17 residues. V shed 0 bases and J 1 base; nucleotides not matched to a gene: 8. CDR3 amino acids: CASSVAALAGGTDTQYF. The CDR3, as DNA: TGTGCCAGCAGCGTAGCCGCGCTGGCGGGGGGCACAGATACGCAGTATTTT.

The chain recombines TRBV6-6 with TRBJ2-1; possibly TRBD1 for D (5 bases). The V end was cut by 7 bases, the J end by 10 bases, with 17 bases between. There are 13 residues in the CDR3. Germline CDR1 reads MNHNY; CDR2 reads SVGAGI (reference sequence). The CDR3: CASTKGGQGEQFF. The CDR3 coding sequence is TGTGCCAGCACTAAGGGTGGGCAGGGCGAGCAGTTCTTC.

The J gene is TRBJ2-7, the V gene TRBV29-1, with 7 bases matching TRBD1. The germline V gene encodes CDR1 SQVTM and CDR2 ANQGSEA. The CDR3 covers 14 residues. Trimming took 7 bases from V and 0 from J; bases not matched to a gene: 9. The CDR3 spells CSAWTGGSSYEQYF. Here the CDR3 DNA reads TGCAGCGCCTGGACAGGCGGCAGCTCCTACGAGCAGTACTTC.